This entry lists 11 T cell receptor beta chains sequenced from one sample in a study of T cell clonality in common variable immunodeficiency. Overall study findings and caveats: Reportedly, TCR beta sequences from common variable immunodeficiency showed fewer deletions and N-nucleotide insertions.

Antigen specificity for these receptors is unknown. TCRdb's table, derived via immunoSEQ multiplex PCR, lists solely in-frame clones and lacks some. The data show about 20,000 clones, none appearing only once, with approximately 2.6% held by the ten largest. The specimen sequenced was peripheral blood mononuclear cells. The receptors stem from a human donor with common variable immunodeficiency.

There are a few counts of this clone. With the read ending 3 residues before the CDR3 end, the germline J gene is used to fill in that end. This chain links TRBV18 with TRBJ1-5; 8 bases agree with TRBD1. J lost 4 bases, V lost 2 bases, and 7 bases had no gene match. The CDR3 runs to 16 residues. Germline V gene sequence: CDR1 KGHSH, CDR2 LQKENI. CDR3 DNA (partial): TGTGCCAGCTCACCATACGCCCAGGGGGCGAATCAGCCC. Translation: CASSPYAQGANQP. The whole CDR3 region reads CASSPYAQGANQPQHF.

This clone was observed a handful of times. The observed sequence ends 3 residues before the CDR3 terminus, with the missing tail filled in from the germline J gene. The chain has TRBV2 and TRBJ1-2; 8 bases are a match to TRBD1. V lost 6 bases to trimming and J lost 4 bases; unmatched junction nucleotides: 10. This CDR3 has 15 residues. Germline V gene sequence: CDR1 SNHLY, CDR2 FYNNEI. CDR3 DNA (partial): TGTGCCAGCAGGGTTGACAGGGGACGGGGCTATGGC. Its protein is CASRVDRGRGYG. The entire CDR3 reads CASRVDRGRGYGYTF.

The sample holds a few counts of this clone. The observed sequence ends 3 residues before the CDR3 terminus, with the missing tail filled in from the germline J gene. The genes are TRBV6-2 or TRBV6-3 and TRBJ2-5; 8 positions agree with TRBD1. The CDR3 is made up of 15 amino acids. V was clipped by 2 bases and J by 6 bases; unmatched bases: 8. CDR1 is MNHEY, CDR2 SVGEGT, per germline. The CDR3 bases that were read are TGTGCCAGCAGTTACCCCCGACAGGGGTCACAGACC. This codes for CASSYPRQGSQT. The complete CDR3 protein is CASSYPRQGSQTQYF.

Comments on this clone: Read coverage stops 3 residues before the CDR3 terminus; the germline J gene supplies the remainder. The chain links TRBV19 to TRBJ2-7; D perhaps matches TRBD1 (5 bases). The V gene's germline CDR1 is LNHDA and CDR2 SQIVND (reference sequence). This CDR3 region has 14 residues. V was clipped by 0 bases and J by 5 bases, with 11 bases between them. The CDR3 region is CASSIEPGWHEQYF. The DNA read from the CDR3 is TGTGCCAGTAGTATAGAGCCAGGGTGGCACGAG.

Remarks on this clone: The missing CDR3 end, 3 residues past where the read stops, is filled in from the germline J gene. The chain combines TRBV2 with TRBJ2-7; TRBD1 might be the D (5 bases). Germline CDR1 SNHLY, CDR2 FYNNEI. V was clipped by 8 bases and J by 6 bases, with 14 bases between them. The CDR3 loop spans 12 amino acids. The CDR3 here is CASVGRGREQYF. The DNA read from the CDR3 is TGTGCCAGCGTAGGTAGGGGCCGCGAG.

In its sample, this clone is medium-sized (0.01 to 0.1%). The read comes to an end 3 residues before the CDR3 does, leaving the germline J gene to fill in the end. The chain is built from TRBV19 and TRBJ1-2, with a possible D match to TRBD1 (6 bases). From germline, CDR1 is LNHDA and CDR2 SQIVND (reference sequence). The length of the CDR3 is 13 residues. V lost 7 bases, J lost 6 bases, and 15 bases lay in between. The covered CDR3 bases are TGTGCCAGTACCCAAGCAGGGGCCCATGGC. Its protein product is CASTQAGAHG. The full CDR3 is CASTQAGAHGYTF. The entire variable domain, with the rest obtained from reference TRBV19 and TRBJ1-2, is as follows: DGGITQSPKYLFRKEGQNVTLSCEQNLNHDAMYWYRQDPGQGLRLIYYSQIVNDFQKGDIAEGYSVSREKKESFPLTVTSAQKNPTAFYLCASTQAGAHGYTFGSGTRLTVV.

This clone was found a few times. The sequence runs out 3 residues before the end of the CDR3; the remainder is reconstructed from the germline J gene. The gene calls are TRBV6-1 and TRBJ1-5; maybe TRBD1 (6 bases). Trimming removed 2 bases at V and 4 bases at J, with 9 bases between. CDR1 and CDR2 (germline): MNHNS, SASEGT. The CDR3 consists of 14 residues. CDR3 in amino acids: CASSEQGTNQPQHF. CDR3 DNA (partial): TGTGCCAGCAGTGAACAGGGGACGAATCAGCCC.

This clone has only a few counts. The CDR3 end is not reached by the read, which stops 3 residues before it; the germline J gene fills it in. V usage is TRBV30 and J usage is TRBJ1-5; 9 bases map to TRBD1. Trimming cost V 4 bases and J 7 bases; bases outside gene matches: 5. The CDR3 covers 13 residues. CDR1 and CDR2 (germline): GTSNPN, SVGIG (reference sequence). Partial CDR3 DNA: TGTGCCTGGAACCACAGGGGGCGACAGCCC. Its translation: CAWNHRGRQP. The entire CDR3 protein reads CAWNHRGRQPQHF. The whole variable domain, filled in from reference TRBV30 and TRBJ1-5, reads SQTIHQWPATLVQPVGSPLSLECTVEGTSNPNLYWYRQAAGRGLQLLFYSVGIGQISSEVPQNLSASRPQDRQFILSSKKLLLSDSGFYLCAWNHRGRQPQHFGDGTRLSIL.

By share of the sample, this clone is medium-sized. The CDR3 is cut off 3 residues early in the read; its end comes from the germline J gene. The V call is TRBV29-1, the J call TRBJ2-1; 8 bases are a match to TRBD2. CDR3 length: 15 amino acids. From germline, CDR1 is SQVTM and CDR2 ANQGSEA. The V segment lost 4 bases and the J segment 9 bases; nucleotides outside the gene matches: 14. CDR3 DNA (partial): TGCAGCGTTGGCTTACAGTCCAGCGGGAGTAGTGAG. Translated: CSVGLQSSGSSE. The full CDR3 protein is CSVGLQSSGSSEQFF.

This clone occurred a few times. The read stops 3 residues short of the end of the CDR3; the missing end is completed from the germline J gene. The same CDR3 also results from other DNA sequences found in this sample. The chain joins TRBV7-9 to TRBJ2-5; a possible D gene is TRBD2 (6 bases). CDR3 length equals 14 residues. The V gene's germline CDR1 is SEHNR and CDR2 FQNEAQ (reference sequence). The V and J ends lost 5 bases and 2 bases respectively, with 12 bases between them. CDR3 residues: CASSHWTIQETQYF. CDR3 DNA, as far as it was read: TGTGCCAGCAGCCACTGGACTATACAAGAGACC. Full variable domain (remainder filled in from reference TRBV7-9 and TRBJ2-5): DTGVSQNPRHKITKRGQNVTFRCDPISEHNRLYWYRQTLGQGPEFLTYFQNEAQLEKSRLLSDRFSAERPKGSFSTLEIQRTEQGDSAMYLCASSHWTIQETQYFGPGTRLLVL.

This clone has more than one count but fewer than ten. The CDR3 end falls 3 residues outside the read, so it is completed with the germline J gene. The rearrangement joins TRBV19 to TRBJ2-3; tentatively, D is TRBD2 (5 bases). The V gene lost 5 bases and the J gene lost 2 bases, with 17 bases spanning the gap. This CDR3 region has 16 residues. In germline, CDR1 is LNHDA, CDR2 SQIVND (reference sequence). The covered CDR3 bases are TGTGCCAGTAGTCCAGGACTGTCCCTTTACACAGATACG. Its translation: CASSPGLSLYTDT. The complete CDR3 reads CASSPGLSLYTDTQYF.